A selection of T cell receptor beta chains follows, all from one sample in a study of blood T cell repertoires in COVID-19. Here immunoSEQ multiplex PCR was the method, and the copy in TCRdb shows in-frame clones only, minus some. The table includes around 250,000 clones, about 80% detected once. The material sequenced was PBMCs or T cells enriched from blood (not recorded which). The source of these receptors is a man aged 30-40 years with acute COVID-19. Each CDR3 is given with its conserved first and last residue. Rows may omit the clone size; those that give it use once, few, many or a size class.

cdr3_aa: CASSPPGANEKLFF
clone_size: NA
v_call: TRBV28

cdr3_aa: CASSLVTGSRDEQFF
clone_size: NA
v_call: TRBV11-2

cdr3_aa: CASSPNTGGTEAFF
clone_size: many
v_call: TRBV18

cdr3_aa: CASSPTGLSNQPQHF
clone_size: NA
v_call: TRBV18

cdr3_aa: CASSASGQTNTGELFF
clone_size: once
v_call: TRBV5-5

cdr3_aa: CASSAIMTGTRANSPLHF
clone_size: NA
v_call: TRBV6-1

cdr3_aa: CASAVETWRMNTEAFF
clone_size: NA
v_call: TRBV5-1

cdr3_aa: CASSQDSLAGAEQFF
clone_size: NA
v_call: TRBV3-1/TRBV3-2

cdr3_aa: CASSLDPGEGQPQHF
clone_size: NA
v_call: TRBV7-9

cdr3_aa: CASRPQGANEKLFF
clone_size: NA
v_call: TRBV19

cdr3_aa: CASSLEITGTNYGYTF
clone_size: NA
v_call: TRBV5-1

cdr3_aa: CASSLRQIGELFF
clone_size: NA
v_call: TRBV7-9

cdr3_aa: CASSFGQGQETQYF
clone_size: few
v_call: TRBV7-9

cdr3_aa: CASSPIGGQVGGQPQHF
clone_size: NA
v_call: TRBV18

cdr3_aa: CATSREGSDYGYTF
clone_size: NA
v_call: TRBV15

cdr3_aa: CASSLAGKREGQLNEQFF
clone_size: NA
v_call: TRBV5-4

cdr3_aa: CASSQKTGVEAFF
clone_size: NA
v_call: TRBV3-1/TRBV3-2

cdr3_aa: CASSYQANYGYTF
clone_size: NA
v_call: TRBV6-2/TRBV6-3

cdr3_aa: CASSAAGGPNEQFF
clone_size: NA
v_call: TRBV19

cdr3_aa: CATSGGDRDTEAFF
clone_size: NA
v_call: TRBV24-1

cdr3_aa: CASSLDRTGGQGYTF
clone_size: NA
v_call: TRBV11-2

cdr3_aa: CASSQLELSSGNTIYF
clone_size: NA
v_call: TRBV14

cdr3_aa: CASSTRQGWSGANVLTF
clone_size: NA
v_call: TRBV9

cdr3_aa: CATRETGGPAGELFF
clone_size: NA
v_call: TRBV24-1

cdr3_aa: CASSPRTSGATGELFF
clone_size: NA
v_call: TRBV3-1/TRBV3-2

cdr3_aa: CASSPGGTDTQYF
clone_size: once
v_call: TRBV5-1

cdr3_aa: CASSTSQGFRFHTEAFF
clone_size: NA
v_call: TRBV27

cdr3_aa: CASSSSGTVGNTIYF
clone_size: NA
v_call: TRBV5-1

cdr3_aa: CASGAGTTGAEAFF
clone_size: NA
v_call: TRBV12-5

cdr3_aa: CASSPSQGGYTF
clone_size: few
v_call: TRBV18

cdr3_aa: CASSAGGVGNQPQHF
clone_size: NA
v_call: TRBV3-1/TRBV3-2

cdr3_aa: CASSEATSGYGYTF
clone_size: NA
v_call: TRBV6-1

cdr3_aa: CASSQGGTGRFEKLFF
clone_size: NA
v_call: TRBV4-1

cdr3_aa: CASSQGLAGGPDTQYF
clone_size: few
v_call: TRBV4-2

cdr3_aa: CASTPGELPNYGYTF
clone_size: NA
v_call: TRBV7-8

cdr3_aa: CASSPTGGLAYGYTF
clone_size: NA
v_call: TRBV5-8

cdr3_aa: CASSHGTSGRVADTQYF
clone_size: NA
v_call: TRBV3-1/TRBV3-2

cdr3_aa: CASSYAGPGGDEKLFF
clone_size: NA
v_call: TRBV2

cdr3_aa: CASSSFPGLTNEKLFF
clone_size: NA
v_call: TRBV27

cdr3_aa: CASSVGQVLHF
clone_size: NA
v_call: TRBV9

cdr3_aa: CASSSGSNQPQHF
clone_size: NA
v_call: TRBV19

cdr3_aa: CASSSFGSGPNMNTEAFF
clone_size: NA
v_call: TRBV19

cdr3_aa: CASSSSGGISGNTIYF
clone_size: NA
v_call: TRBV11-3

cdr3_aa: CASSQGGGGRVRSPLHF
clone_size: NA
v_call: TRBV4-1

cdr3_aa: CASSLGGTDSYNEQFF
clone_size: few
v_call: TRBV7-2

cdr3_aa: CASSLSRNTIYF
clone_size: NA
v_call: TRBV11-2